The 9 T cell receptor beta chains below come from one sample, sequenced in a study of T cell repertoires in cytomegalovirus infection. TCRdb re-analysed the reads in MiXCR, keeping a single row per CDR3 protein. The table records about 140,000 distinct CDR3 sequences, under 8.5% of them present only once. Source material: PBMCs. The receptors here all came from a human donor in good health (CMV status not recorded). Some clones in this sample may be carry-over from other donors' samples.

The table lists this clonotype with many counts. This chain joins TRBV5-1 and TRBJ2-1; 8 bases match TRBD2. The junction had 4 bases not matched to a gene; V was cut back by 5 bases and J by 0 bases. The CDR3 runs to 15 residues. Looked up from germline, CDR1 is SGHRS and CDR2 is YFSETQ. The CDR3 coding sequence is TGCGCCAGCAGGCTAGCGGGCAGCTCCTACAATGAGCAGTTCTTC. This translates into CASRLAGSSYNEQFF.

This clonotype was detected only a few times. The genes are TRBV19 and TRBJ1-1, with D unclear. The CDR3 consists of 11 residues. Trimming took 3 bases from V and 6 from J, leaving 5 bases between them. Germline-derived CDR1 and CDR2 are LNHDA and SQIVND (reference sequence). The CDR3 here is CASSINSEAFF. The CDR3 DNA sequence: TGTGCCAGTAGTATCAATTCTGAAGCTTTCTTT. The full variable domain, completed using reference TRBV19 and TRBJ1-1, is DGGITQSPKYLFRKEGQNVTLSCEQNLNHDAMYWYRQDPGQGLRLIYYSQIVNDFQKGDIAEGYSVSREKKESFPLTVTSAQKNPTAFYLCASSINSEAFFGQGTRLTVV.

This clonotype was counted at least ten times. The chain links TRBV7-9 to TRBJ1-1; D perhaps matches TRBD1 (6 bases). Between the trimmed V and J ends, which lost 7 bases and 0 bases, there was a span of 12 bases. The CDR3 covers 14 residues. Germline CDR1 reads SEHNR; CDR2 reads FQNEAQ (reference sequence). The CDR3 bases are TGTGCCAGCACCAACAGGGACATGAACACTGAAGCTTTCTTT. Amino acid sequence: CASTNRDMNTEAFF.

This clonotype was counted a single time. The germline gene is not matched at one end of the junction; a read error may be the cause. The chain is built from TRBV7-2 and TRBJ1-2, with 10 bases aligning to TRBD1. CDR3 length: 15 amino acids. CDR1 SGHTA and CDR2 FQGNSA come from the germline V gene. The CDR3 is CGSSLAGTGDYVYTF. The CDR3, as DNA: TGTGGCAGCAGCCTGGCCGGGACAGGGGACTATGTCTACACCTTC. The variable domain in full, with the rest retrieved from reference TRBV7-2 and TRBJ1-2, is GAGVSQSPSNKVTEKGKDVELRCDPISGHTALYWYRQSLGQGLEFLIYFQGNSAPDKSGLPSDRFSAERTGGSVSTLTIQRTQQEDSAVYLCGSSLAGTGDYVYTFGSGTRLTVV.

This clonotype was picked up many times. CDR3 amino acids: CASSLERGGVPNTDTQYF. For the CDR3, the DNA is TGCGCCAGCAGCTTGGAGCGCGGGGGGGTCCCCAACACAGATACGCAGTATTTT. The chain carries TRBV5-1 and TRBJ2-3; 9 nucleotides line up with TRBD2. Germline loops: CDR1 SGHRS, CDR2 YFSETQ. The CDR3 sequence is 18 residues long. The V segment lost 0 bases and the J segment 2 bases; nucleotides outside the gene matches: 10. Variable domain in full (rest from reference TRBV5-1 and TRBJ2-3): KAGVTQTPRYLIKTRGQQVTLSCSPISGHRSVSWYQQTPGQGLQFLFEYFSETQRNKGNFPGRFSGRQFSNSRSEMNVSTLELGDSALYLCASSLERGGVPNTDTQYFGPGTRLTVL.

This clonotype showed up many times. The V gene is TRBV28, the J gene TRBJ1-6; D gene unclear. The V and J ends lost 4 bases and 9 bases respectively, with 19 bases between them. Germline-derived CDR1 and CDR2 are MDHEN and SYDVKM. The CDR3 spans 16 residues. This chain's CDR3 is CASSSDGLGRGSPLHF. CDR3 nucleotides: TGTGCCAGCAGTTCGGATGGGTTGGGTCGGGGTTCACCCCTCCACTTT.

This clonotype was seen many times. The V call is TRBV28, the J call TRBJ2-5; D is possibly TRBD1 (5 bases). This CDR3 comprises 16 residues. V was shortened by 6 bases and J by 3 bases, with 20 bases between the two germline ends. Germline assignment: CDR1 MDHEN and CDR2 SYDVKM. The CDR3 is CASSLTATVSKETQYF. The CDR3, as DNA: TGTGCCAGCAGCCTAACGGCGACAGTTTCAAAAGAGACCCAGTACTTC. Together with reference TRBV28 and TRBJ2-5, the CDR3 gives the full variable domain: DVKVTQSSRYLVKRTGEKVFLECVQDMDHENMFWYRQDPGLGLRLIYFSYDVKMKEKGDIPEGYSVSREKKERFSLILESASTNQTSMYLCASSLTATVSKETQYFGPGTRLLVL.

In this sample, this clonotype turned up many times. V usage is TRBV5-4 and J usage is TRBJ2-1; maybe TRBD2 (5 bases). The V gene's germline CDR1 is SGHNT and CDR2 YYREEE (reference sequence). Trimming left V 3 bases short and J 0 bases short, with 19 bases between. CDR3 length equals 18 residues. This chain's CDR3 is CASSSDTGLPSSYNEQFF. The CDR3 DNA sequence: TGTGCCAGCAGCTCGGATACTGGACTTCCTAGCTCCTACAATGAGCAGTTCTTC.

This clonotype has at least ten counts. The chain employs TRBV5-1 and TRBJ2-3; unclear D gene. V lost 4 bases to trimming and J lost 2 bases, with 17 bases between them. Germline V lookup: CDR1 SGHRS, CDR2 YFSETQ. This CDR3 has 16 amino acids. CDR3 coding DNA: TGCGCCAGCAGCCACCTGGGCTCCCAGTCCACAGATACGCAGTATTTT. Translating it yields CASSHLGSQSTDTQYF.